This TCR beta chain was recovered during a study of cytomegalovirus exposure and HLA in healthy donors. A word on this clone: The target antigen is unknown.

It was with 60 Vbeta and 13 Jbeta primers that the PCR ran. The data were produced by immunoSEQ multiplex PCR, yet TCRdb's version contains in-frame clones alone and is incomplete. Among around 220,000 clones listed, 65% to 90% were seen once. This CDR3 spans 13 amino acids. Germline CDR1 is SGHRS and CDR2 is YFSETQ. Trimming took 3 bases from V and 14 from J, leaving 20 bases between them. Study findings and constraints: Immune exposure was documented only through CMV serostatus. Certain indistinguishable V segments, among them TRBV6-2 and TRBV6-3, were excluded.

The chain carries TRBV5-1 and TRBJ2-5; D may be TRBD2 (6 bases). This sequence originates from a girl between 10 and 17 years old in good health and CMV-seronegative. The sequencing input was PBMCs. The CDR3 spells CASSSELRGAGYF. The CDR3 DNA sequence: TGCGCCAGCAGCTCCGAGTTGCGGGGCGCGGGCTACTTC.